These T cell receptor beta chains were read from a single sample in a study of CD8 T cells in Susac syndrome. TCRdb re-derived calls from the immunoSEQ multiplex PCR reads in MiXCR, one entry per CDR3 protein. The sample shows over 150,000 distinct CDR3 sequences, approximately 93% of them seen only once. The sample comprised CD4+ T cells from PBMCs. These receptors were obtained from a human donor with multiple sclerosis. CDR3s include the opening cysteine and the closing phenylalanine or tryptophan. D genes are given only for firm matches. Where a row states a size, it is once, few, many or the class of an expanded clone; other rows omit it.

clone_size j_call d_call v_call cdr3_nt cdr3_aa
NA TRBJ2-7 NA TRBV28 TGTGCCAGCACACCGCAGGGCGGCTCCTACGAGCAGTACTTC CASTPQGGSYEQYF
NA TRBJ1-4 NA TRBV4-2 TGTGCCAGCAGCCAGGCTTGGGGGGGTGATGAAAAACTGTTTTTT CASSQAWGGDEKLFF
NA TRBJ2-1 TRBD2 TRBV4-1 TGCGCCAGCAGCCTTCTAGGGGCTGGGGGGGATGAGCAGTTCTTC CASSLLGAGGDEQFF
NA TRBJ1-2 TRBD1 TRBV7-9 TGTGCCAGCAGCTCCGGACAGGGGAACTATGGCTACACCTTC CASSSGQGNYGYTF
NA TRBJ1-6 NA TRBV7-3 TGTGCCAGCAGCTCGGGGACGCGGGTCTCACCCCTCCACTTT CASSSGTRVSPLHF
once TRBJ1-5 TRBD1 TRBV9 TGTGCCAGCAGCCGGACAGGGGGTAGCAATCAGCCCCAGCATTTT CASSRTGGSNQPQHF
NA TRBJ2-7 TRBD1 TRBV24-1 TGTGCCACCAGTGACCGGACAGGCAACTCCTACGAGCAGTACTTC CATSDRTGNSYEQYF
NA TRBJ2-5 NA TRBV7-6 TGTGCCAGCAGCCCCTCCCAGACCCAGTACTTC CASSPSQTQYF
NA TRBJ2-2 NA TRBV2 TGTGCCAGCAGTTTACAGGGAGCGGGCACCGGGGAGCTGTTTTTT CASSLQGAGTGELFF
once TRBJ2-4 TRBD2 TRBV6-5 TGTGCCAGCAGTCCGAAGCGGGGGATTCAGTACTTC CASSPKRGIQYF
NA TRBJ2-5 TRBD1 TRBV18 TGTGCCAGCTCACCAGAGGGGGCGGAGACCCAGTACTTC CASSPEGAETQYF
NA TRBJ2-7 NA TRBV9 TGTGCCAGCAGCGTAGGGCTGACGCTTCCCTACGAGCAGTACTTC CASSVGLTLPYEQYF
once TRBJ1-4 NA TRBV5-1 TGCGCCAGCAGCCGTCAAAGAACTAATGAAAAACTGTTTTTT CASSRQRTNEKLFF
NA TRBJ1-5 NA TRBV12-3/TRBV12-4 TGTGCCAGCAGTTTGAAAGGGGCCAATCAGCCCCAGCATTTT CASSLKGANQPQHF
once TRBJ1-1 NA TRBV5-6 TGTGCCAGCAGCTTGGACAGGGCTCTCGAGACTGAAGCTTTCTTT CASSLDRALETEAFF
NA TRBJ2-3 TRBD2 TRBV20-1 TGCAGTGCTAGAGATCTCCCAATCGGGACTAGCGGGAGAGGAGCAGATACGCAGTATTTT CSARDLPIGTSGRGADTQYF
NA TRBJ1-1 NA TRBV30 TGTGCCTGGAGTGTACTCATGAACACTGAAGCTTTCTTT CAWSVLMNTEAFF
NA TRBJ1-3 NA TRBV27 TGTGCCAGCAGTTACTTCTACAGGGTGAGCGGAAACACCATATATTTT CASSYFYRVSGNTIYF
NA TRBJ1-1 NA TRBV30 TGTGCCTGTTGGGGCCTCTATAGTACTGAAGCTTTCTTT CACWGLYSTEAFF
NA TRBJ2-5 NA TRBV11-1 TGTGCCAGCAGCTTTGTGACAGTGGGAGAGACCCAGTACTTC CASSFVTVGETQYF
NA TRBJ1-1 TRBD1 TRBV20-1 TGCAGTGCTAGAAGGGACAGGGGAGGAACTGAAGCTTTCTTT CSARRDRGGTEAFF
NA TRBJ2-3 NA TRBV30 TGTGCCTGGAACTATAGGGAGGGCACAGATACGCAGTATTTT CAWNYREGTDTQYF
NA TRBJ1-4 NA TRBV5-1 TGCGCCAGCAGGTCGGGTCCGCTCGATGAAAAACTGTTTTTT CASRSGPLDEKLFF
NA TRBJ1-6 TRBD1 TRBV2 TGTGCCAGCACAGGACAGGATAATTCACCCCTCCACTTT CASTGQDNSPLHF
NA TRBJ2-6 NA TRBV6-1 TGTGCCAGCGGCTCCCGGTTTGGGGCCAACGTCCTGACTTTC CASGSRFGANVLTF